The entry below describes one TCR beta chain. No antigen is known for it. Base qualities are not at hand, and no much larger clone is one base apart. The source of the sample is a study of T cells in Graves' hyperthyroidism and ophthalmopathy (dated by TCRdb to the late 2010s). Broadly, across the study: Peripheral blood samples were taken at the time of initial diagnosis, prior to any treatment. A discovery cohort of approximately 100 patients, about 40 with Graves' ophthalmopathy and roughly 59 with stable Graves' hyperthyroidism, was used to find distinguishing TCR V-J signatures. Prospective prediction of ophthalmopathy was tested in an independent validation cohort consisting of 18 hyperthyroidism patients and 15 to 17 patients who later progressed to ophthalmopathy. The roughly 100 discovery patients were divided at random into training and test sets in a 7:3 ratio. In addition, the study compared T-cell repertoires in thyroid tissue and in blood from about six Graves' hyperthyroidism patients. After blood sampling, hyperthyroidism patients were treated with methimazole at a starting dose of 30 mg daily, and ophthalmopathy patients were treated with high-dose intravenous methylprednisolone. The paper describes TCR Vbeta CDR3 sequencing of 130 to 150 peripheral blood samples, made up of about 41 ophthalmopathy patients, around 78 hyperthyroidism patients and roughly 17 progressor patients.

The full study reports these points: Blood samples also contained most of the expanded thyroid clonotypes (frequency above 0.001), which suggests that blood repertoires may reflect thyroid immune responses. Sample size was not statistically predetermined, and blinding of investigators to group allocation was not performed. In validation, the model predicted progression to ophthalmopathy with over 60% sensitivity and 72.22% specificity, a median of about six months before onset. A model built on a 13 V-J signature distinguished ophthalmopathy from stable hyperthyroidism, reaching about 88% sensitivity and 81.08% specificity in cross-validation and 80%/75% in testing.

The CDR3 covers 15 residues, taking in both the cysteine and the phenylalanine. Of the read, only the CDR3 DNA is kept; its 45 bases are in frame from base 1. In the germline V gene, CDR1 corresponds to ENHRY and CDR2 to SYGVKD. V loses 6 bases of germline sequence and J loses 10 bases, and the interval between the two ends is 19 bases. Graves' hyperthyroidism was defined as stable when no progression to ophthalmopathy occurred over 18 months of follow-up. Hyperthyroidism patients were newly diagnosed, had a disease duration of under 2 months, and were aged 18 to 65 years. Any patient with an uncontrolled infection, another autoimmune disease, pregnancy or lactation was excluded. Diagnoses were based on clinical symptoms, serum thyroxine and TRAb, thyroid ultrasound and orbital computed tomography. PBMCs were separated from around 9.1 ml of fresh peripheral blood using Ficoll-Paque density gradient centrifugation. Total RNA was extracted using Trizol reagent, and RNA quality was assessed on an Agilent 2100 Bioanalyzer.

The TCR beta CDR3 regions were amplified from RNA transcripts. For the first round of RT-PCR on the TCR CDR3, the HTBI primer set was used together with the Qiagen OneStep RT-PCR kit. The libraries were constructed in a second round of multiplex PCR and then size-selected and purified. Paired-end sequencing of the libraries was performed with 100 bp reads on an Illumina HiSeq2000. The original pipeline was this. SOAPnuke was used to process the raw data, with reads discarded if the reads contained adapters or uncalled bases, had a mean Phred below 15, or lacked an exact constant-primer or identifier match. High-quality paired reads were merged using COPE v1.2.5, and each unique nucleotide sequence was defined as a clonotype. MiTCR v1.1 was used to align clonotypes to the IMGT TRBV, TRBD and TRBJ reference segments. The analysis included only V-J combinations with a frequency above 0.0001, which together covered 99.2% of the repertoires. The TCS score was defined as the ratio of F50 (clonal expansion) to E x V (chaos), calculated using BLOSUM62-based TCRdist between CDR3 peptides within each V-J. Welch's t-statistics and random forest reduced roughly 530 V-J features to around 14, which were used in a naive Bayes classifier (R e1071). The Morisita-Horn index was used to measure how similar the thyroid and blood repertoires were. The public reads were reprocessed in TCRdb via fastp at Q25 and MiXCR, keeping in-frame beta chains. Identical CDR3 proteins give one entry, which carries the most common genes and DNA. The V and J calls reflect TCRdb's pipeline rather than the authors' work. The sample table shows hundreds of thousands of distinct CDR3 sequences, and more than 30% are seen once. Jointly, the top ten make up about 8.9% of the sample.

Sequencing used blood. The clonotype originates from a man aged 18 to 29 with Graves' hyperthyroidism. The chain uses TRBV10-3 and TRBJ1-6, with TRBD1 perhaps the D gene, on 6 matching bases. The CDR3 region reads CAIRTAGLQGSPLHF. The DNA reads TGTGCCATCAGGACTGCCGGCCTACAGGGATCACCCCTCCACTTT.